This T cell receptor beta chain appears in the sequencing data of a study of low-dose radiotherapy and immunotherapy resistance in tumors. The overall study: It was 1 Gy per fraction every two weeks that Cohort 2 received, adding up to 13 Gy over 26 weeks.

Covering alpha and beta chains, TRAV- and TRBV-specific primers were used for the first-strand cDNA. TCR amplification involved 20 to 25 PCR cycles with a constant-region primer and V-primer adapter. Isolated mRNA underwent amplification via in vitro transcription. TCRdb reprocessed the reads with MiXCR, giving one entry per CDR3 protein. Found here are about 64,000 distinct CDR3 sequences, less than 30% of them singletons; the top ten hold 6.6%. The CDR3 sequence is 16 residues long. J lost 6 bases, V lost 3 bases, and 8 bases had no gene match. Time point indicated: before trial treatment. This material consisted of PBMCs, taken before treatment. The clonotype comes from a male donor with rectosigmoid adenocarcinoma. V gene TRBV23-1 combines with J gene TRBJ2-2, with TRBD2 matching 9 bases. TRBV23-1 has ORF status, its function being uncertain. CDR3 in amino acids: CASSQRGTSWAGELFF. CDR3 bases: TGCGCCAGCAGTCAGCGAGGGACTAGCTGGGCCGGGGAGCTGTTTTTT.